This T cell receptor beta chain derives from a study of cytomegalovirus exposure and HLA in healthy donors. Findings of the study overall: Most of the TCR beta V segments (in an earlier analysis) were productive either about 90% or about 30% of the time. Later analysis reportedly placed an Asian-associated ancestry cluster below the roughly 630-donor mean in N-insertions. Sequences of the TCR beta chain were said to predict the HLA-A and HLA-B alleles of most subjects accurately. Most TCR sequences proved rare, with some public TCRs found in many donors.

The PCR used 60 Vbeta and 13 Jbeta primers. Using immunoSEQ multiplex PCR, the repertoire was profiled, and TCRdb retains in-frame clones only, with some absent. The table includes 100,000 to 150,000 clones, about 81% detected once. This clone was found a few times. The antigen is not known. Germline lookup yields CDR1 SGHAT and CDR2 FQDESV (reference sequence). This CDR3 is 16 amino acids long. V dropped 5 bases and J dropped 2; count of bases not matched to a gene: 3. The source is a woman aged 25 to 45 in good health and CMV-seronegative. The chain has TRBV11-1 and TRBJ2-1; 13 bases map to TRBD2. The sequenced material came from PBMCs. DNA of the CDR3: TGTGCCAGCAGCCGTGGACTAGCGGGGGCCTACAATGAGCAGTTCTTC. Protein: CASSRGLAGAYNEQFF. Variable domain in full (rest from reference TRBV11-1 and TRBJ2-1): EAEVAQSPRYKITEKSQAVAFWCDPISGHATLYWYRQILGQGPELLVQFQDESVVDDSQLPKDRFSAERLKGVDSTLKIQPAELGDSAMYLCASSRGLAGAYNEQFFGPGTRLTVL.